The TCR beta chain described here comes from a study of T-cell reconstitution after alpha-beta-depleted transplantation in children. Whole-study findings and limits: Among T cells one year after transplant, newly produced cells accounted for most counts and diversity. Certain patients had high TCRbeta diversity at day 60, and it came from recipient T cells and thymic progenitors that survived. Expanded graft clones numbering several hundred reportedly gave rise to alpha-beta T cells about two months after transplant.

This clonotype was observed a handful of times. The antigen is not known. Unique molecular identifiers were incorporated when the TCRbeta library was constructed. One entry per CDR3 protein results from TCRdb running MiXCR on the PCR reads. The sample holds about 980,000 distinct CDR3 sequences, about 30% seen once. This CDR3 spans 14 amino acids. Germline CDR1 is SGHDT and CDR2 is YYEEEE. Trimming stripped 2 bases from V and 2 bases from J, with 9 bases between. Here the sequenced sample was PBMCs, mostly from graft donor cells, taken 360 days after TCRalphabeta/CD19-depleted stem cell transplant. V gene TRBV5-6 combines with J gene TRBJ2-3; D gene uncertain. The origin of this receptor is a boy younger than two who had a stem cell transplant for SCID, so the T cells may come from the graft donor. The CDR3 protein is CASSFPPLTDTQYF. As DNA, the CDR3 is TGTGCCAGCAGCTTTCCGCCTCTCACAGATACGCAGTATTTT.